The 7 T cell receptor beta chains below were found in one sample sequenced in a study of blood T cells in healthy people across ages (dated by TCRdb to 2013 to 2016). The method behind the library was 5' RACE. These reads were obtained on an Illumina HiSeq 2500. The second PCR ran for about 7 to 11 cycles and used a J-beta primer mix along with a sample-barcoded 5' primer. Using fastp trimming at Q25 and MiXCR clonotype assembly, TCRdb reanalyzed the public sequencing data and kept in-frame beta chains. Duplicate CDR3 protein sequences are folded into a single record with the most common DNA and genes. The sample data list about 1.5 million distinct CDR3 sequences, and 35% to 45% of these were observed just once. Approximately 7.9% of the sample goes to the ten largest clones. What was sequenced was blood. The receptors derive from a young woman in good health.

CDR3 residues: CASNKRGGGFSYNEQFF. The CDR3 nucleotides read TGTGCCAGCAACAAAAGGGGCGGGGGCTTCTCCTACAATGAGCAGTTCTTC. The chain uses TRBV7-9 and TRBJ2-1, with D possibly matching TRBD2 (7 bases). V lost 7 bases, J lost 0 bases, and 19 bases lay in between. The CDR3 sequence is 17 residues long. Looked up from germline, CDR1 is SEHNR and CDR2 is FQNEAQ (reference sequence). Full variable domain (missing parts from reference TRBV7-9 and TRBJ2-1): DTGVSQNPRHKITKRGQNVTFRCDPISEHNRLYWYRQTLGQGPEFLTYFQNEAQLEKSRLLSDRFSAERPKGSFSTLEIQRTEQGDSAMYLCASNKRGGGFSYNEQFFGPGTRLTVL.

This rearrangement joins TRBV9 to TRBJ2-5, with 11 bases aligning to TRBD1. The CDR3 totals 15 residues. Losses at the gene ends were 1 base for V and 4 bases for J; bases not matched to a gene: 3. Germline CDR1 SGDLS, CDR2 YYNGEE. The CDR3 coding sequence is TGTGCCAGCAGCGTATCGGACAGGGGGCCAGAGACCCAGTACTTC. Protein product: CASSVSDRGPETQYF.

This rearrangement joins TRBV2 to TRBJ1-5, with 9 bases fitting TRBD1. V shed 4 bases, J shed 3 bases, and the junction held 19 bases outside the gene matches. CDR1 SNHLY and CDR2 FYNNEI come from the germline V gene. The CDR3 contains 20 residues. CDR3 region: CASSGRQGVFFSPSNQPQHF. The CDR3 DNA reads as TGTGCCAGCAGTGGGAGACAGGGGGTTTTCTTCTCGCCATCCAATCAGCCCCAGCATTTT.

The gene calls are TRBV2 and TRBJ2-3; D possibly uses TRBD1 or TRBD2 (5 bases each). In germline, CDR1 is SNHLY, CDR2 FYNNEI. The CDR3 loop spans 14 amino acids. The ends were cut back, 6 bases at V and 4 bases at J, with 14 bases in the middle. CDR3 in DNA: TGTGCCAGCAGCCAGGACTGGGACCCAGATACGCAGTATTTT. It specifies CASSQDWDPDTQYF.

This clonotype showed up just a few times. The genes are TRBV28 and TRBJ1-5; D not resolved. CDR1 and CDR2 from the germline V gene are MDHEN and SYDVKM. V was trimmed by 8 bases and J by 1 base, leaving 12 bases between them. CDR3 length: 14 residues. CDR3 coding DNA: TGTGCCAGCGAGACCGGGCCCAGCAATCAGCCCCAGCATTTT. The encoded protein is CASETGPSNQPQHF. The entire variable domain, with the rest obtained from reference TRBV28 and TRBJ1-5, is as follows: DVKVTQSSRYLVKRTGEKVFLECVQDMDHENMFWYRQDPGLGLRLIYFSYDVKMKEKGDIPEGYSVSREKKERFSLILESASTNQTSMYLCASETGPSNQPQHFGDGTRLSIL.

The chain is built from TRBV18 and TRBJ1-5; no clear D. CDR3 size: 12 residues. Deletions cut 4 bases from V and 7 bases from J, with 8 bases between. Looked up from germline, CDR1 is KGHSH and CDR2 is LQKENI. CDR3 protein: CASSHPGQPQHF. The CDR3 coding sequence is TGTGCCAGCTCACACCCCGGACAGCCCCAGCATTTT. Full variable domain (rest looked up from reference TRBV18 and TRBJ1-5): NAGVMQNPRHLVRRRGQEARLRCSPMKGHSHVYWYRQLPEEGLKFMVYLQKENIIDESGMPKERFSAEFPKEGPSILRIQQVVRGDSAAYFCASSHPGQPQHFGDGTRLSIL.

This chain joins TRBV4-1 and TRBJ2-7, with D possibly called TRBD1 or TRBD2 (6 bases each). The ends were cut back, 3 bases at V and 7 bases at J, with 19 bases in the middle. This CDR3 is built from 15 residues. Per the germline V gene, CDR1 is MGHRA and CDR2 is YSYEKL. The CDR3 nucleotides read TGCGCCAGCAGCCAGACGGGGGCTGTTTACAATGAGCAGTACTTC. This encodes CASSQTGAVYNEQYF.